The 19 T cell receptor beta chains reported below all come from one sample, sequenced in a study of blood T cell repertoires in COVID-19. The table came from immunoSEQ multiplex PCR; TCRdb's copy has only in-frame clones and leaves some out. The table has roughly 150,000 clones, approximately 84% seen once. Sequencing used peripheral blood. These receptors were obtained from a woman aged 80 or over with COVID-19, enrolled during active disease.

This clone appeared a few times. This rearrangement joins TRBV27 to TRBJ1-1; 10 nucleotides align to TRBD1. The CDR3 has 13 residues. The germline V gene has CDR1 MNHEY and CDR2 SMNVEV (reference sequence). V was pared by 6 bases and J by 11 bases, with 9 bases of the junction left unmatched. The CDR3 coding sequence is TGTGCCAGCAGGGGACAGGGGCTGTGGGGGGCTTTCTTT. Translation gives CASRGQGLWGAFF.

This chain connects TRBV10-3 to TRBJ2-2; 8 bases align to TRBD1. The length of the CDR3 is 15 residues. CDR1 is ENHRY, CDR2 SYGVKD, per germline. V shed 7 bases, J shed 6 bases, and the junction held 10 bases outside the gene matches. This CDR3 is CAIKTQGAPSGELFF. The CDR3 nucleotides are TGTGCCATCAAAACCCAGGGGGCGCCTTCCGGGGAGCTGTTTTTT.

CDR3 in amino acids: CASSSGLAGGSSYEQYF. The DNA for the CDR3 is TGCGCCAGCAGCTCCGGACTAGCGGGAGGGTCCTCCTACGAGCAGTACTTC. V and J are TRBV5-1 and TRBJ2-7; 15 positions match TRBD2. V was pared by 3 bases and J by 0 bases, with 4 bases of the junction left unmatched. The CDR3 loop spans 17 amino acids. Germline V CDR1 and CDR2: SGHRS, YFSETQ.

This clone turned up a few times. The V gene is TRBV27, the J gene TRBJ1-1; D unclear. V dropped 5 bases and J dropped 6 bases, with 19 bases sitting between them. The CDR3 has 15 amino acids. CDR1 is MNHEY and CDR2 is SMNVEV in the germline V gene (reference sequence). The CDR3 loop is CASSRPDLGYAEAFF. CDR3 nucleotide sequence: TGTGCCAGCAGTCGACCGGACTTAGGGTACGCTGAAGCTTTCTTT.

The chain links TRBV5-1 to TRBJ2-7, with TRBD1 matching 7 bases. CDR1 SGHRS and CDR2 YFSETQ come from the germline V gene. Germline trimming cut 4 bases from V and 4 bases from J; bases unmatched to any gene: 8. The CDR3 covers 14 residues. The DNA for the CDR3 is TGCGCCAGCAGCCCCGACAGGGTATTATACGAGCAGTACTTC. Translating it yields CASSPDRVLYEQYF.

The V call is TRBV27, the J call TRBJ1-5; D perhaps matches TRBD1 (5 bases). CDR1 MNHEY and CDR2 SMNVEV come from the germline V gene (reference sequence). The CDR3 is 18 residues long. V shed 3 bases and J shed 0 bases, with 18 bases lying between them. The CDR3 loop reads CASSFSFSGIDSNQPQHF. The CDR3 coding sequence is TGTGCCAGCAGTTTCTCCTTTTCAGGGATCGATAGCAATCAGCCCCAGCATTTT.

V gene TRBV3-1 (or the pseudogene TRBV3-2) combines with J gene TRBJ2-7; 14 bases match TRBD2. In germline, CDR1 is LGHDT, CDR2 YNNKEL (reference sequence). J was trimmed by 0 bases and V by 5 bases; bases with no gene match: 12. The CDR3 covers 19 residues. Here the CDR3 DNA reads TGTGCCAGCAGCACAGCCGGACTAGCGGGGGGCACGAGCTCCTACGAGCAGTACTTC. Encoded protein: CASSTAGLAGGTSSYEQYF.

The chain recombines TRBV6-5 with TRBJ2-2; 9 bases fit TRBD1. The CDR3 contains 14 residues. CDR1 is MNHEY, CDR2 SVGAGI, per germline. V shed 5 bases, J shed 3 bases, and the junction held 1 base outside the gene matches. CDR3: CASSTGGDTGELFF. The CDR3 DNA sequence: TGTGCCAGCAGTACAGGGGGCGACACCGGGGAGCTGTTTTTT.

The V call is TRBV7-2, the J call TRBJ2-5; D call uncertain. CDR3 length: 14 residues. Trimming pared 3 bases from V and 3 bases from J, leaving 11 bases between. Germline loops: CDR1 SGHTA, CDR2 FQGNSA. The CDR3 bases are TGTGCCAGCAGCTTGGGCCTATTGAAAGAGACCCAGTACTTC. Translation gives CASSLGLLKETQYF.

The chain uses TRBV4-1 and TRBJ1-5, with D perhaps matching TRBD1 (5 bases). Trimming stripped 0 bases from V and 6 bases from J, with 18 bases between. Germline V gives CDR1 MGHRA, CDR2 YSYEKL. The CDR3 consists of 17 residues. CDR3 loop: CASSQDRLRGAVQPQHF. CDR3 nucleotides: TGCGCCAGCAGCCAAGATAGGTTAAGGGGCGCCGTTCAGCCCCAGCATTTT.

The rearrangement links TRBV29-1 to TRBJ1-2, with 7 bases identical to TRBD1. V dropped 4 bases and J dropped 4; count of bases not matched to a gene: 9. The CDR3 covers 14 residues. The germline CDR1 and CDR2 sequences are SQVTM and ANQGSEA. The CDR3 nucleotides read TGCAGCGTTGTTCGCCAGGGGGGCCTCTATGGCTACACCTTC. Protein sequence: CSVVRQGGLYGYTF. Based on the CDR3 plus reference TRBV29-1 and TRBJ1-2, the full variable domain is SAVISQKPSRDICQRGTSLTIQCQVDSQVTMMFWYRQQPGQSLTLIATANQGSEATYESGFVIDKFPISRPNLTFSTLTVSNMSPEDSSIYLCSVVRQGGLYGYTFGSGTRLTVV.

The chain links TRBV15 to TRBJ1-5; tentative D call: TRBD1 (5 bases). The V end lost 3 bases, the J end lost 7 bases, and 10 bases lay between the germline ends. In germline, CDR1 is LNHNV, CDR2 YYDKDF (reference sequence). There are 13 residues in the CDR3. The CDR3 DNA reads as TGTGCCACCAGCAGCTACGGGGGACAGCCCCAGCATTTT. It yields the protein CATSSYGGQPQHF. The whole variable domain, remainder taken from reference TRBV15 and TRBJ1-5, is DAMVIQNPRYQVTQFGKPVTLSCSQTLNHNVMYWYQQKSSQAPKLLFHYYDKDFNNEADTPDNFQSRRPNTSFCFLDIRSPGLGDTAMYLCATSSYGGQPQHFGDGTRLSIL.

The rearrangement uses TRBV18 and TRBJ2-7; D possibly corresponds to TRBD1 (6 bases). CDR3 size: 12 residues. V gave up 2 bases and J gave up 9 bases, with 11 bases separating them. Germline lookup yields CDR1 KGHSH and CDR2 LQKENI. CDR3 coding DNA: TGTGCCAGCTCACCAGATTCACAGGGGCAGTACTTC. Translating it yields CASSPDSQGQYF.

The CDR3 spells CASSKTVGGNSYNEQFF. The CDR3 bases are TGTGCCAGCAGCAAAACCGTTGGCGGAAACTCCTACAATGAGCAGTTCTTC. The genes are TRBV7-3 and TRBJ2-1, with D hard to call. V lost 5 bases to trimming and J lost 0 bases, with 17 bases between them. This CDR3 has 17 amino acids. Germline CDR1 and CDR2: SGHTA and FQGTGA.

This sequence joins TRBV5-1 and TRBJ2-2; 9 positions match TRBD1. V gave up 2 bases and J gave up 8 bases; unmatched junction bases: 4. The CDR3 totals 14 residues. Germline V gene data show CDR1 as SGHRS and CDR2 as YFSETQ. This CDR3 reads CASSLQGAVGELFF. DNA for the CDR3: TGCGCCAGCAGCTTACAGGGGGCCGTTGGGGAGCTGTTTTTT.

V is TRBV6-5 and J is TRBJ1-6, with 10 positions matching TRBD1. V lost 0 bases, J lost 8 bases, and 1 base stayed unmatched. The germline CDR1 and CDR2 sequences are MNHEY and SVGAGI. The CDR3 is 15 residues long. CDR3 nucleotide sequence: TGTGCCAGCAGTTACTCCGGGACAGGGGATTCACCCCTCCACTTT. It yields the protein CASSYSGTGDSPLHF.

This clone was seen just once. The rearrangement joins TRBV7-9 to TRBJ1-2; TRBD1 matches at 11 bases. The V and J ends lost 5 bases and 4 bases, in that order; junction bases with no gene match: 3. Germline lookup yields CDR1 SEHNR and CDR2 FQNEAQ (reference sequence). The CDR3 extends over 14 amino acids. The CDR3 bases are TGTGCCAGCAGCGACGGACAGGGGGCCTATGGCTACACCTTC. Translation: CASSDGQGAYGYTF.

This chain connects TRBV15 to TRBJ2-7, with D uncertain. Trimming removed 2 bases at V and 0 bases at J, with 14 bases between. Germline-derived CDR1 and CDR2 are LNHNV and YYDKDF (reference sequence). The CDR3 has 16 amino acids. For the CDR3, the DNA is TGTGCCACCAGCAGAATCCTTGCGGCCGGCTCCTACGAGCAGTACTTC. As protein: CATSRILAAGSYEQYF. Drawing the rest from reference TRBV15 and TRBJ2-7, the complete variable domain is DAMVIQNPRYQVTQFGKPVTLSCSQTLNHNVMYWYQQKSSQAPKLLFHYYDKDFNNEADTPDNFQSRRPNTSFCFLDIRSPGLGDTAMYLCATSRILAAGSYEQYFGPGTRLTVT.

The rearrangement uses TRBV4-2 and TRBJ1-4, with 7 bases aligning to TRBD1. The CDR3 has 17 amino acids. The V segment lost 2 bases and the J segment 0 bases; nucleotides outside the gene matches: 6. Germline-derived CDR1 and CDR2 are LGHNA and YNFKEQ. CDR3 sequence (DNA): TGTGCCAGCAGCCAAAGACAGGGAATTACAACTAATGAAAAACTGTTTTTT. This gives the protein CASSQRQGITTNEKLFF.